This T cell receptor beta chain stems from a study of cytotoxic CD8 clonotypes in ibrutinib-treated CLL. Study observations and caveats: At ibrutinib response, clonality increased, and at progression it declined back toward baseline.

Libraries were prepared by immunoSEQ multiplex PCR; TCRdb keeps only in-frame clonotypes and omits some of them. The repertoire holds around 76,000 clones, with roughly 83% as singletons. The V gene's germline CDR1 is SGHKS and CDR2 YYEKEE (reference sequence). The CDR3 has 16 residues. The V gene end was trimmed by 4 bases and the J gene end by 2 bases; junction bases not matched to a gene: 8. As concerns this clone: Its specificity is not known.

The sample was PBMCs, taken after 24 months of ibrutinib treatment. This rearrangement joins TRBV5-5 to TRBJ1-5; the match to TRBD1 covers 8 bases. The sequence was collected from a human donor with chronic lymphocytic leukemia. The CDR3 protein is CASSKQGGRGNQPQHF. CDR3 DNA sequence: TGTGCCAGCAGCAAACAGGGGGGAAGAGGCAATCAGCCCCAGCATTTT.